Listed below are T cell receptor beta chains from one sample, sequenced in a study of blood T cell repertoires in COVID-19. Data came from immunoSEQ multiplex PCR; TCRdb stores just in-frame clones and leaves some out. The repertoire holds more than 95,000 clones, with 65% to 85% as singletons. The source material was peripheral blood. These receptors came from a man older than 75 with active or convalescent COVID-19. Both conserved end residues are part of each CDR3. D genes are given only for firm matches. Only part of the rows carry a size: once, few, many, or a class if the clone is expanded.

d_call clone_size j_call v_call cdr3_nt cdr3_aa
TRBD1 . TRBJ2-2 TRBV24-1 TGTGCCACCAGTGACCCGGACAGGGCCGGGGAGCTGTTTTTT CATSDPDRAGELFF
. . TRBJ2-7 TRBV4-1 TGCGCCAGCAGCCCCCGAAAGGACGGGAACTTTAACGAGCAGTACTTC CASSPRKDGNFNEQYF
TRBD1 . TRBJ2-7 TRBV29-1 TGCAGCGGAGGACAGGGAACCTACGAGCAGTACTTC CSGGQGTYEQYF
. . TRBJ1-2 TRBV18 TGTGCCAGCTCACCCGACATTCTTATAGGCTACACCTTC CASSPDILIGYTF
TRBD1 once TRBJ1-1 TRBV7-3 TGTGCCAGCAGCTTAACAGGGGGCACTTACACTGAAGCTTTCTTT CASSLTGGTYTEAFF
. . TRBJ1-5 TRBV28 TGTGCCTCCAGTGTGGGCAATCAGCCCCAGCATTTT CASSVGNQPQHF
TRBD1 once TRBJ1-5 TRBV27 TGTGCCAGCAGTAGAGCCGGGACAGGGCCATCGAAGGGCAATCAGCCCCAGCATTTT CASSRAGTGPSKGNQPQHF
TRBD1 . TRBJ2-5 TRBV3-1/TRBV3-2 TGTGCCAGCAGCCAAGCCCGGCTGATTGGGACAGGGCGAGAGACCCAGTACTTC CASSQARLIGTGRETQYF
. . TRBJ2-7 TRBV4-3 TGCGCCAGCAGCCAAGCTCGCCGGGTTGGCGAGCAGTACTTC CASSQARRVGEQYF
. . TRBJ2-1 TRBV27 TGTGCCAGCAGTTTATCTCTCTACAATGAGCAGTTCTTC CASSLSLYNEQFF
. . TRBJ1-5 TRBV19 TGTGCCAGTAGTATAAAGGGGGGGGGAGAGCAGCCCCAGCATTTT CASSIKGGGEQPQHF
. . TRBJ1-6 TRBV7-9 TGTGCCAGCAGCCTACATGGGGGGGACAATTCACCCCTCCACTTT CASSLHGGDNSPLHF
TRBD2 . TRBJ2-7 TRBV9 TGTGCCAGCAGCGCTGGGTTGGGCGGGGGGTTGGACGAGCAGTACTTC CASSAGLGGGLDEQYF
. . TRBJ1-1 TRBV10-3 TGTGCCATCAGTGAGCAGGACTTCTTGAACACTGAAGCTTTCTTT CAISEQDFLNTEAFF
TRBD1 . TRBJ2-2 TRBV11-2 TGTGCCAGCAGCTCCGGGACAGGGTCCACCGGGGAGCTGTTTTTT CASSSGTGSTGELFF
. . TRBJ1-6 TRBV3-1/TRBV3-2 TGTGCCAGCAGCCAAAATGAGGTAGATAATTCACCCCTCCACTTT CASSQNEVDNSPLHF
TRBD1 . TRBJ1-2 TRBV2 TGTGCCAGCAGGGAGGACAGGGAAAAGAATGGCTACACCTTC CASREDREKNGYTF
TRBD1 . TRBJ1-3 TRBV4-3 TGCGCCAGCAGCCCAGGGACAGCCTCTGGAAACACCATATATTTT CASSPGTASGNTIYF
. . TRBJ1-2 TRBV19 TGTGCCAGTAGTATGATTACAGGGAATGCTAACTATGGCTACACCTTC CASSMITGNANYGYTF